This is a list of T cell receptor beta chains from one sample in a study of OX40 agonist ivuxolimab in advanced cancers. Produced via immunoSEQ multiplex PCR; TCRdb's table is partial and in-frame only. The sample lists about 64,000 clones, less than 90% seen once, with 0.67% in the top ten. This material consisted of CD4+ or CD8+ T cells sorted from blood, taken in a trial of the OX40 agonist ivuxolimab. The receptors come from an adult with an advanced solid tumor such as melanoma, head and neck, liver or kidney cancer. The CDR3 runs from the conserved cysteine through the conserved F or W. The order of the fields is J gene, clone size, V gene, D gene, CDR3 protein, CDR3 DNA. The D gene is left open where the match is weak. Only some rows state a clone size, as once, few, many or a class for expanded clones.

TRBJ1-5	.	TRBV5-8	.	CASSRQGEPQHF	TGTGCCAGCAGCCGCCAAGGGGAGCCCCAGCATTTT
TRBJ2-4	.	TRBV29-1	TRBD2	CSVGTSGAKNIQYF	TGCAGCGTTGGGACTAGCGGAGCCAAAAACATTCAGTACTTC
TRBJ2-4	.	TRBV2	.	CASSYTGRPNIQYF	TGTGCCAGCTCCTACACCGGCAGACCAAACATTCAGTACTTC
TRBJ2-7	.	TRBV10-1	TRBD2	CASSESPYSGASYEQYF	TGCGCCAGCAGTGAGTCCCCCTATAGCGGGGCCTCCTACGAGCAGTACTTC
TRBJ1-1	.	TRBV29-1	.	CSVDRGGSTEAFF	TGCAGCGTTGACCGGGGAGGGAGCACTGAAGCTTTCTTT
TRBJ2-3	.	TRBV27	TRBD1	CASSPRTGTTQYF	TGTGCCAGCAGTCCCCGGACAGGGACTACGCAGTATTTT
TRBJ2-7	.	TRBV30	.	CAWSVLESSEQYF	TGTGCCTGGAGTGTACTAGAGTCCTCCGAGCAGTACTTC
TRBJ2-7	once	TRBV7-2	TRBD2	CASSLTASGGEDEQYF	TGTGCCAGCAGCTTAACCGCTAGCGGGGGAGAAGACGAGCAGTACTTC
TRBJ2-7	.	TRBV30	.	CAWRFKTELYEQYF	TGTGCCTGGAGATTTAAGACCGAGCTCTACGAGCAGTACTTC
TRBJ2-1	.	TRBV10-3	.	CATTSGTHNEQFF	TGTGCCACGACAAGCGGGACACACAATGAGCAGTTCTTC
TRBJ2-2	.	TRBV2	.	CASSVNSRRAGELFF	TGTGCCAGCAGTGTGAACAGCCGTAGGGCCGGGGAGCTGTTTTTT
TRBJ2-7	.	TRBV5-4	TRBD1	CASSTPPGQGTYEQYF	TGTGCCAGCAGCACCCCCCCGGGACAGGGGACCTACGAGCAGTACTTC
TRBJ1-5	.	TRBV7-2	.	CASSLVSGNEQPQHF	TGTGCCAGCAGCTTAGTTTCAGGGAACGAACAGCCCCAGCATTTT
TRBJ2-7	.	TRBV18	.	CASSHSGDEQYF	TGTGCCAGCTCACACTCGGGTGACGAGCAGTACTTC
TRBJ2-1	.	TRBV5-1	.	CASSLGAQAFF	TGCGCCAGCAGCTTGGGAGCCCAAGCGTTCTTC
TRBJ2-1	.	TRBV5-1	TRBD1	CASSLVKGTGVNEQFF	TGCGCCAGCAGCTTGGTAAAAGGGACAGGGGTGAATGAGCAGTTCTTC